What follows are 12 T cell receptor beta chains derived from one specimen sequenced in a study of cytomegalovirus exposure and HLA in healthy donors. The PCR employed 60 Vbeta primers together with 13 Jbeta primers. The assay was immunoSEQ multiplex PCR, and TCRdb's table has in-frame clones only and misses some. This sample has 130,000 or so clones, with around 8.5% found just once. Sequencing was carried out using PBMCs. The receptors were sampled from a man aged 35 to 55 in good health and CMV-seronegative.

This clone was found a few times. V usage is TRBV27 and J usage is TRBJ2-1; tentative D call: TRBD1 (5 bases). Germline loops: CDR1 MNHEY, CDR2 SMNVEV (reference sequence). Trimming shortened V by 6 bases and J by 15 bases, and 24 bases separated the two germline ends. This CDR3 region has 14 residues. CDR3 in DNA: TGTGCCAGCAGACAGGTCACCGACTCGTATTATTTGTTCTTC. This codes for CASRQVTDSYYLFF.

The rearrangement uses TRBV7-9 and TRBJ1-1; TRBD1 aligns across 8 bases. The length of the CDR3 is 14 residues. V trimming: 4 bases; J trimming: 1 base; junction bases outside the gene matches: 2. Germline loops: CDR1 SEHNR, CDR2 FQNEAQ (reference sequence). The CDR3 nucleotides read TGTGCCAGCAGCTCGACAGGGGCGAACACTGAAGCTTTCTTT. Its protein product is CASSSTGANTEAFF. Full variable domain (missing parts from reference TRBV7-9 and TRBJ1-1): DTGVSQNPRHKITKRGQNVTFRCDPISEHNRLYWYRQTLGQGPEFLTYFQNEAQLEKSRLLSDRFSAERPKGSFSTLEIQRTEQGDSAMYLCASSSTGANTEAFFGQGTRLTVV.

This clone was detected only a few times. The chain carries TRBV10-3 and TRBJ1-6, with D possibly matching TRBD1 (5 bases). Trimming removed 0 bases at V and 6 bases at J, with 9 bases between. This CDR3 contains 15 residues. Germline assignment: CDR1 ENHRY and CDR2 SYGVKD. The CDR3 here is CAISESGAVNSPLHF. The CDR3 DNA follows: TGTGCCATCAGTGAGTCTGGGGCGGTTAATTCACCCCTCCACTTT.

The CDR3 loop is CASSLVPGQGIYEQYF. The CDR3 DNA reads as TGCGCCAGCAGTTTAGTCCCGGGACAGGGTATTTACGAGCAGTACTTC. V gene TRBV10-2 combines with J gene TRBJ2-7; 9 bases line up with TRBD1. Trimming took 5 bases from V and 4 from J; bases not matched to a gene: 12. The CDR3 is made up of 16 amino acids. The germline gives CDR1 WSHSY, CDR2 SAAADI.

This sequence joins TRBV19 and TRBJ1-2, with 12 bases identical to TRBD1. The CDR3 is 14 residues long. Losses at the gene ends were 10 bases for V and 8 bases for J; bases not matched to a gene: 11. CDR1 is LNHDA, CDR2 SQIVND, per germline (reference sequence). The CDR3 DNA reads TGTGCCACCAACCGGGACAGGGGGCTCGGGGGCTACACCTTC. It codes for CATNRDRGLGGYTF.

This clone came up a few times. The rearrangement uses TRBV4-1 and TRBJ1-3; D is undetermined. Germline CDR1 is MGHRA and CDR2 is YSYEKL. V lost 4 bases and J lost 4, with 14 bases in between. CDR3 length: 15 amino acids. In nucleotides, the CDR3 is TGCGCCAGCAGCCCCTATGAGGGAACCGGAAACACCATATATTTT. This sequence encodes CASSPYEGTGNTIYF.

This clone was counted between two and nine times. The chain uses TRBV18 and TRBJ2-7, with TRBD1 matching 8 bases. This CDR3 contains 16 residues. V gave up 3 bases and J gave up 1 base; unmatched junction bases: 8. Germline loops: CDR1 KGHSH, CDR2 LQKENI. This chain's CDR3 is CASSPFGQGQSYEQYF. The CDR3 coding sequence is TGTGCCAGCTCACCGTTCGGACAGGGCCAATCCTACGAGCAGTACTTC. The full variable domain, completed using reference TRBV18 and TRBJ2-7, is NAGVMQNPRHLVRRRGQEARLRCSPMKGHSHVYWYRQLPEEGLKFMVYLQKENIIDESGMPKERFSAEFPKEGPSILRIQQVVRGDSAAYFCASSPFGQGQSYEQYFGPGTRLTVT.

A few counts support this clone. The rearrangement uses TRBV7-7 and TRBJ2-5; possibly TRBD1 for D (6 bases). The germline V gene has CDR1 SSHAT and CDR2 FNYEAQ (reference sequence). Trimming removed 5 bases from V and 1 base from J, with 8 bases in between. The CDR3 extends over 13 amino acids. This chain's CDR3 is CASSMTGQETQYF. The CDR3 nucleotides are TGTGCCAGCAGCATGACAGGCCAAGAGACCCAGTACTTC.

CDR3 region: CASSPGTGWKGYTF. CDR3 bases: TGTGCCAGCAGTCCCGGGACAGGGTGGAAGGGCTACACCTTC. The V gene is TRBV6-1, the J gene TRBJ1-2, with TRBD1 identical over 9 bases. CDR1 and CDR2 from the germline V gene are MNHNS and SASEGT. The CDR3 sequence is 14 residues long. The V and J ends lost 5 bases and 8 bases, in that order; junction bases with no gene match: 9.

The chain is built from TRBV2 and TRBJ2-5; no definite D call. This CDR3 region has 15 residues. V lost 8 bases and J lost 0, with 16 bases in between. Germline V gene sequence: CDR1 SNHLY, CDR2 FYNNEI. CDR3 nucleotides: TGTGCCAGCGGGTTGACCTCAGCGAACCAAGAGACCCAGTACTTC. Translated, it gives CASGLTSANQETQYF.

J is TRBJ2-7 and V is TRBV4-2; D is ambiguous. The ends were cut back, 3 bases at V and 0 bases at J, with 12 bases in the middle. The CDR3 contains 15 residues. Germline CDR1 LGHNA, CDR2 YNFKEQ. Here the CDR3 DNA reads TGTGCCAGCAGCCAGGCCTTACCAAACTCCTACGAGCAGTACTTC. It encodes CASSQALPNSYEQYF.

J is TRBJ1-4 and V is TRBV7-9; D remains ambiguous. This CDR3 comprises 12 residues. Trimming left V 6 bases short and J 4 bases short, with 6 bases between. Germline CDR1 is SEHNR and CDR2 is FQNEAQ (reference sequence). DNA of the CDR3: TGTGCCAGCAGTTCCCTTAATGAAAAACTGTTTTTT. It encodes CASSSLNEKLFF.